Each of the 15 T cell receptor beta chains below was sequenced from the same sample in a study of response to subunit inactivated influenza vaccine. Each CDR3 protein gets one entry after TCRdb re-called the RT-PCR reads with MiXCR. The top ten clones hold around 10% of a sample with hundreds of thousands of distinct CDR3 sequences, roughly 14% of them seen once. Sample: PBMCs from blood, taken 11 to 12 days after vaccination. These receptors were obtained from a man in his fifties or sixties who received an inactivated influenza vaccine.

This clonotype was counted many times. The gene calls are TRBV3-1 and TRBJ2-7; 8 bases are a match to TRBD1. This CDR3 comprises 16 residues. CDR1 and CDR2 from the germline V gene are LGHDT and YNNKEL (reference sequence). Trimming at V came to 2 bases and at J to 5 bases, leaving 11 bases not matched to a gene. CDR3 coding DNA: TGTGCCAGCAGCCAATCACCCGGGACAGGTATCGACGAGCAGTACTTC. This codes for CASSQSPGTGIDEQYF.

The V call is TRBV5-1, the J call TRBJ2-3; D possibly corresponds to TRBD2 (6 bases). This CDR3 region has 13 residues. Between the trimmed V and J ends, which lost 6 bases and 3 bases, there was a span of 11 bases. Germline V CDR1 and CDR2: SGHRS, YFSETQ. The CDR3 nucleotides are TGCGCCAGCACTATTAGCGGAACAGATACGCAGTATTTT. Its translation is CASTISGTDTQYF.

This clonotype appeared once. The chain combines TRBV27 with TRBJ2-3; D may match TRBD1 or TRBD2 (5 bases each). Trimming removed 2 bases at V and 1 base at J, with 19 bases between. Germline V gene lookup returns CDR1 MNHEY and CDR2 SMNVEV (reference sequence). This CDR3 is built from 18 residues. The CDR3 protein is CASSLTGRYLRGTDTQYF. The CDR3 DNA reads TGTGCCAGCAGTTTAACGGGGCGCTACTTGAGGGGCACAGATACGCAGTATTTT.

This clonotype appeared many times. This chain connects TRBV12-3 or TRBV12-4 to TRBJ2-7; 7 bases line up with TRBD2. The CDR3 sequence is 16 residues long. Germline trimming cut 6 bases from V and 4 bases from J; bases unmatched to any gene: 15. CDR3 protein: CASSLGDWRGWYEQYF. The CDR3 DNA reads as TGTGCCAGCAGCCTTGGGGACTGGCGGGGGTGGTACGAGCAGTACTTC.

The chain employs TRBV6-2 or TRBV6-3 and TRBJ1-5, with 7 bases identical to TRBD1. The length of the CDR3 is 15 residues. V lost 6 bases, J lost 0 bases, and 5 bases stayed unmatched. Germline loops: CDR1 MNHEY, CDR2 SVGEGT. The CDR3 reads CASRETGTSNQPQHF. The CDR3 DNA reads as TGTGCCAGCAGGGAGACAGGGACTAGCAATCAGCCCCAGCATTTT.

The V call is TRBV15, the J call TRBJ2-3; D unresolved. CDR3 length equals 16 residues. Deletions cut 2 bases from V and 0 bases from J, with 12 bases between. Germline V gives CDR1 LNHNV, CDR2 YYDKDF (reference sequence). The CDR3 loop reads CATSRYLGGSTDTQYF. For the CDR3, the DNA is TGTGCCACCAGCAGATATCTTGGCGGAAGCACAGATACGCAGTATTTT.

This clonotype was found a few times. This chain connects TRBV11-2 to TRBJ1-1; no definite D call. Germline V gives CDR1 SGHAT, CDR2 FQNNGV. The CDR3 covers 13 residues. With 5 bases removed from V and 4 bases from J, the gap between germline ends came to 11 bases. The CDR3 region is CASSPGKATEAFF. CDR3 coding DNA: TGTGCCAGCAGCCCTGGAAAGGCCACTGAAGCTTTCTTT. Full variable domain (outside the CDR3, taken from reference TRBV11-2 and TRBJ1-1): EAGVAQSPRYKIIEKRQSVAFWCNPISGHATLYWYQQILGQGPKLLIQFQNNGVVDDSQLPKDRFSAERLKGVDSTLKIQPAKLEDSAVYLCASSPGKATEAFFGQGTRLTVV.

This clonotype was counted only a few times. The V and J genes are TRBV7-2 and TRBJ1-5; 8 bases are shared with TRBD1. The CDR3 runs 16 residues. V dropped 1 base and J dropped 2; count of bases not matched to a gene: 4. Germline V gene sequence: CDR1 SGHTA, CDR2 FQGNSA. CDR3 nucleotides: TGTGCCAGCAGCTTAGTTCCGACAGGGGGCAATCAGCCCCAGCATTTT. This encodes CASSLVPTGGNQPQHF.

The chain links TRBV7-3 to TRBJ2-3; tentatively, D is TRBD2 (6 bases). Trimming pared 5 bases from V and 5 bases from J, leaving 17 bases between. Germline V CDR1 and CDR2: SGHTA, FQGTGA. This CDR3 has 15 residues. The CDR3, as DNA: TGTGCCAGCAGCCGAAACGGGGGAGTTATAGATACGCAGTATTTT. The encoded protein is CASSRNGGVIDTQYF.

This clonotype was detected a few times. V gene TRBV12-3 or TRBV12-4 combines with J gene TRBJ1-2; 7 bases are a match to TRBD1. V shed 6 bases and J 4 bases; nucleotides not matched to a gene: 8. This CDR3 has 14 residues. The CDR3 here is CASRPTGDPYGYTF. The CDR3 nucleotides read TGTGCCAGCAGACCCACAGGGGACCCCTATGGCTACACCTTC.

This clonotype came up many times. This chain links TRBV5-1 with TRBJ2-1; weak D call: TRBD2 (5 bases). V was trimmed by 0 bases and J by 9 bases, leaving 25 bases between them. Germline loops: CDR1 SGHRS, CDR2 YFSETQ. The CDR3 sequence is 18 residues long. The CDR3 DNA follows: TGCGCCAGCAGCTTGGTAGTTATCGCGACCGGAGACGGAGGTGAGCAGTTCTTC. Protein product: CASSLVVIATGDGGEQFF.

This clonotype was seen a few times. CDR3 nucleotides: TGTGCCAGCAGTTTACCCTTAGGGGTAGCCGGCACCTACAATGAGCAGTTCTTC. This codes for CASSLPLGVAGTYNEQFF. The chain carries TRBV28 and TRBJ2-1; D possibly corresponds to TRBD1 (5 bases). Trimming took 2 bases from V and 2 from J, leaving 19 bases between them. This CDR3 is built from 18 residues. Germline values: CDR1 MDHEN, CDR2 SYDVKM.

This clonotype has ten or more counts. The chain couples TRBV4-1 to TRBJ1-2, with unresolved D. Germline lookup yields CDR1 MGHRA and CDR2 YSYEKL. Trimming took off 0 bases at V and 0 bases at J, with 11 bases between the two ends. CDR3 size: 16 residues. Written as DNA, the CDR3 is TGCGCCAGCAGCCAAGATCTCGGTTATTCTAACTATGGCTACACCTTC. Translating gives CASSQDLGYSNYGYTF.

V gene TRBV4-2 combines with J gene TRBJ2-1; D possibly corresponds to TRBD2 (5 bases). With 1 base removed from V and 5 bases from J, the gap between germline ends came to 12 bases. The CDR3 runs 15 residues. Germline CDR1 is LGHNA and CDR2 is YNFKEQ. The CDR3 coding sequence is TGTGCCAGCAGCCAAGCCGGACTTACAGACAATGAGCAGTTCTTC. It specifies CASSQAGLTDNEQFF.

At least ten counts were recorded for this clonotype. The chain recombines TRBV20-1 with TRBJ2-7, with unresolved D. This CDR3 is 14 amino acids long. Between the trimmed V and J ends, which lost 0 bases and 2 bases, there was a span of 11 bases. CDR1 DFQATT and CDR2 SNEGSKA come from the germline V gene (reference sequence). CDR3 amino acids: CSARDKTITYEQYF. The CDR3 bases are TGCAGTGCTAGAGATAAAACGATTACCTACGAGCAGTACTTC.